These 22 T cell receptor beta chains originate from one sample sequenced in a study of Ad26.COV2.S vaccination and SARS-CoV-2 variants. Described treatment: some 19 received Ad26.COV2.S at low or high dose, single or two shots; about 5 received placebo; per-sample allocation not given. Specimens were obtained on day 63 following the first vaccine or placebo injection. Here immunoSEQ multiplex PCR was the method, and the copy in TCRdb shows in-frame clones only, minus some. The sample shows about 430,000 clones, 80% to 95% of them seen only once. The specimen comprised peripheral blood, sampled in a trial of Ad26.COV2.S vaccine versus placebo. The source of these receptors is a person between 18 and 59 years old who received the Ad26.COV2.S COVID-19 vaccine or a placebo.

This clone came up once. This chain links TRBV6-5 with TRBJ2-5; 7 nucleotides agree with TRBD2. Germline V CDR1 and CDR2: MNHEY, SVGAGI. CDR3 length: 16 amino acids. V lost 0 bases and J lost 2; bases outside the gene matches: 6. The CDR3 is CASSYSNGEGQETQYF. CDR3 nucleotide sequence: TGTGCCAGCAGTTACTCGAACGGGGAGGGACAAGAGACCCAGTACTTC.

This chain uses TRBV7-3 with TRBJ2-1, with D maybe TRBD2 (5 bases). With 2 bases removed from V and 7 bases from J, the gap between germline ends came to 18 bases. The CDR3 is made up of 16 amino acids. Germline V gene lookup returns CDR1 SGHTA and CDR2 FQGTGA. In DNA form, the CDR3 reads TGTGCCAGCAGCTTACTTGCGGGTCCTCCTCGTAATGAGCAGTTCTTC. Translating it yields CASSLLAGPPRNEQFF.

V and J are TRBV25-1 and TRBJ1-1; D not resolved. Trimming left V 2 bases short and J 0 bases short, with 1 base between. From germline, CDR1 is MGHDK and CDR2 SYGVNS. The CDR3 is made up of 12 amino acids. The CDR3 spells CASSEVNTEAFF. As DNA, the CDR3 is TGTGCCAGCAGTGAAGTGAACACTGAAGCTTTCTTT.

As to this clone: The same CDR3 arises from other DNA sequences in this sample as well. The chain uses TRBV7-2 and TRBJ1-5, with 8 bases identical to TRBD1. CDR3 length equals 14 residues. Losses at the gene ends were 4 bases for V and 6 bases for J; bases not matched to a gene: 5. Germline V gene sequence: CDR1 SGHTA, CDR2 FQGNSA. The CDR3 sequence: CASSSGTGGQPQHF. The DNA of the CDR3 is TGTGCCAGCAGCTCAGGGACAGGTGGTCAGCCCCAGCATTTT.

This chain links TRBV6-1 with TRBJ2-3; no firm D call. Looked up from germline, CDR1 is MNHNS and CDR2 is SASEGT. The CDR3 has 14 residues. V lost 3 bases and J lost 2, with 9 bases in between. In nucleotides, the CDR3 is TGTGCCAGCAGTGAGGTTGTCCTCACAGATACGCAGTATTTT. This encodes CASSEVVLTDTQYF.

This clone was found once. CDR3 residues: CASSPKDRVGEQYF. The CDR3 DNA reads TGTGCCAGTAGTCCGAAGGACCGGGTTGGGGAGCAGTACTTC. The chain employs TRBV19 and TRBJ2-7; D gene unclear. CDR1 LNHDA and CDR2 SQIVND come from the germline V gene (reference sequence). The ends were cut back, 5 bases at V and 7 bases at J, with 18 bases in the middle. The CDR3 spans 14 residues.

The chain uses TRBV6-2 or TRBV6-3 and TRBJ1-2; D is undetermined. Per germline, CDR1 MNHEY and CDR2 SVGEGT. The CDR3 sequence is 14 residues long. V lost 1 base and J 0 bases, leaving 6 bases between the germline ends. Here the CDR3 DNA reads TGTGCCAGCAGTTACTTTTCAGCTAACTATGGCTACACCTTC. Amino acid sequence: CASSYFSANYGYTF.

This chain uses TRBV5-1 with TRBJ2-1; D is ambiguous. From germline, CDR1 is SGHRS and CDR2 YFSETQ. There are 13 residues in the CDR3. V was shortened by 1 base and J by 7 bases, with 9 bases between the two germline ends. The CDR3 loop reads CASSLSEMNEQFF. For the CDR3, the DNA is TGCGCCAGCAGCTTGTCGGAGATGAATGAGCAGTTCTTC.

CDR3 coding DNA: TGTGCCAGCAGCCAAGATTCAGGGCTAACCAAAAACATTCAGTACTTC. Its translation: CASSQDSGLTKNIQYF. The J gene is TRBJ2-4, the V gene TRBV3-1 (or the pseudogene TRBV3-2), with D possibly being TRBD1 (5 bases). CDR3 size: 16 residues. The V gene lost 0 bases and the J gene lost 2 bases, with 11 bases spanning the gap. Looked up from germline, CDR1 is LGHDT and CDR2 is YNNKEL (reference sequence).

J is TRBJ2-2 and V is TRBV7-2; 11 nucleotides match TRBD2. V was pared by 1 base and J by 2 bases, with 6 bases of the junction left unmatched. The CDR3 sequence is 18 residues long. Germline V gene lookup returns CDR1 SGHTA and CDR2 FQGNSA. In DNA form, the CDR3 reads TGTGCCAGCAGCTTAGTTTGGACTAGCGGGCCCAACACCGGGGAGCTGTTTTTT. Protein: CASSLVWTSGPNTGELFF.

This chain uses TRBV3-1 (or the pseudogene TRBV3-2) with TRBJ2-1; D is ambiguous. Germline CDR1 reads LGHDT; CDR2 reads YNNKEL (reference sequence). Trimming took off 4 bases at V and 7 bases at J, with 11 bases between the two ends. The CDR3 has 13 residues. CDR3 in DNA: TGTGCCAGCAGCCTCCAGTCTGGGAATGAGCAGTTCTTC. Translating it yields CASSLQSGNEQFF.

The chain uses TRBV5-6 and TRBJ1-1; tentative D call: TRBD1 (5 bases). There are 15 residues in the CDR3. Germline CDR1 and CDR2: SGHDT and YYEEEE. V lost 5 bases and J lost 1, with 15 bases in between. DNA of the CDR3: TGTGCCAGCAGGTTTACCCGTCAGGGGAACACTGAAGCTTTCTTT. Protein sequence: CASRFTRQGNTEAFF.

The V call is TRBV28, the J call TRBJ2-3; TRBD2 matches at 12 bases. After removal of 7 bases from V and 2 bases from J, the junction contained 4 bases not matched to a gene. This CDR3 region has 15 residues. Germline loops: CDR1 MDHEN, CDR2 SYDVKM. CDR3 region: CASTPSGRVTDTQYF. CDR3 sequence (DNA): TGTGCCAGCACCCCTAGCGGGAGGGTCACAGATACGCAGTATTTT. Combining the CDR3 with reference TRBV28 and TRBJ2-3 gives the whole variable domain DVKVTQSSRYLVKRTGEKVFLECVQDMDHENMFWYRQDPGLGLRLIYFSYDVKMKEKGDIPEGYSVSREKKERFSLILESASTNQTSMYLCASTPSGRVTDTQYFGPGTRLTVL.

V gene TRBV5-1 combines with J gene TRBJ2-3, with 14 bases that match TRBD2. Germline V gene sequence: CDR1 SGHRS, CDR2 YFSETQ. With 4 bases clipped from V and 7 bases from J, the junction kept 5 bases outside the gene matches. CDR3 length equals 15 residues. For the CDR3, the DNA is TGCGCCAGCAGCCCGGGGACTAGCGGGAGTCATACGCAGTATTTT. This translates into CASSPGTSGSHTQYF.

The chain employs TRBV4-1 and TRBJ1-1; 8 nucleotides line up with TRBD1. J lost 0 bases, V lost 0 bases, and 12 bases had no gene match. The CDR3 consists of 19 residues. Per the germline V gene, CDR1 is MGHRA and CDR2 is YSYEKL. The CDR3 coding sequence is TGCGCCAGCAGCCAAGATTTGGACAGGGTGATAGGCATGAACACTGAAGCTTTCTTT. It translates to CASSQDLDRVIGMNTEAFF.

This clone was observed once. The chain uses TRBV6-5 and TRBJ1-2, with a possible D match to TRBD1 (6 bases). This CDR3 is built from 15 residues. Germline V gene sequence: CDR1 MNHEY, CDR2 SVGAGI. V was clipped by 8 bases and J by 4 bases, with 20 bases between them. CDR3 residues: CASGSSTGMSYGYTF. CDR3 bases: TGTGCCAGCGGAAGCTCGACAGGAATGAGCTATGGCTACACCTTC.

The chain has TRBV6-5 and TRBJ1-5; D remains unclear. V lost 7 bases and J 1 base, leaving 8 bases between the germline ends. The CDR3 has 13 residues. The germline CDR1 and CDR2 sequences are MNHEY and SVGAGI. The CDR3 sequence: CASMEGSNQPQHF. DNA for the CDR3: TGTGCCAGCATGGAAGGGAGCAATCAGCCCCAGCATTTT.

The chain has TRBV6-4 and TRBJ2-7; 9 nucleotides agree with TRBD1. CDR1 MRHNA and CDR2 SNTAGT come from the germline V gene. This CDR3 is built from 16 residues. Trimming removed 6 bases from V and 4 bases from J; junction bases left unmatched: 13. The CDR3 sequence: CASSQTGGLSPYEQYF. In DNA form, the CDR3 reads TGTGCCAGCAGCCAGACAGGGGGACTTAGTCCTTACGAGCAGTACTTC.

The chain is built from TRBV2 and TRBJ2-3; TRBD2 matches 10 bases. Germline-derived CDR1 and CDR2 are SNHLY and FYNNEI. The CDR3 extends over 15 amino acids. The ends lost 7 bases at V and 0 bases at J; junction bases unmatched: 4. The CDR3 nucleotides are TGTGCCAGCACACTTAGCGGGGGGAGCACAGATACGCAGTATTTT. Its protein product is CASTLSGGSTDTQYF.

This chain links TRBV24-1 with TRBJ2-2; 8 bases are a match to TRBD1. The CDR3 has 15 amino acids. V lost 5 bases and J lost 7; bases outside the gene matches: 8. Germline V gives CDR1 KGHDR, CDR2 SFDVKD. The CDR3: CATSVGRGLSGELFF. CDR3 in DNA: TGTGCCACCAGTGTAGGCAGGGGGCTTAGCGGGGAGCTGTTTTTT.

The CDR3 sequence: CASSPPGAKNIQYF. The CDR3 DNA reads as TGTGCCAGCAGCCCCCCCGGGGCCAAAAACATTCAGTACTTC. The chain employs TRBV7-2 and TRBJ2-4; D unresolved. The germline V gene encodes CDR1 SGHTA and CDR2 FQGNSA. The V gene lost 5 bases and the J gene lost 1 base, with 9 bases spanning the gap. There are 14 residues in the CDR3.

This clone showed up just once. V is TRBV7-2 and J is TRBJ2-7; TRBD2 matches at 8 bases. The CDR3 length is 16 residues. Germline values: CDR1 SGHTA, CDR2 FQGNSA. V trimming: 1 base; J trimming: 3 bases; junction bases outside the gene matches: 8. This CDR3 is CASSLVLGSGIYEQYF. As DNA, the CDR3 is TGTGCCAGCAGCTTAGTCTTAGGTAGCGGGATCTACGAGCAGTACTTC.